The present T cell receptor beta chain was sequenced within a study of OX40 agonist ivuxolimab in advanced cancers. The method was immunoSEQ multiplex PCR; TCRdb's version includes in-frame clones alone and lacks a portion of them. This table holds about 100,000 clones, roughly nine tenths found once. This clone was observed a handful of times. The CDR3 is 13 amino acids. V was pared by 6 bases and J by 7 bases, with 15 bases between. Germline lookup yields CDR1 SGHVS and CDR2 FQNEAQ. The receptor was isolated from an adult with an advanced solid tumor such as melanoma, head and neck, liver or kidney cancer. The V and J genes are TRBV7-8 and TRBJ1-1, with D hard to call. The source was CD4+ or CD8+ T cells sorted from blood, collected in a trial of the OX40 agonist ivuxolimab. The CDR3 sequence is CASSPATGSEAFF. The CDR3, as DNA: TGTGCCAGCAGTCCCGCCACGGGCAGTGAAGCTTTCTTT.